This T cell receptor beta chain was identified in a study of radiotherapy plus CTLA-4 blockade in lung cancer. At the level of the study: Across the patients, objective responses occurred in under 20%, and disease control in under 40%.

Assay: immunoSEQ multiplex PCR; the TCRdb copy retains only in-frame clones and omits some. The profile shows 70,000 to 95,000 clones, 70% to 90% of them singletons. In germline, CDR1 is SGHVS, CDR2 FNYEAQ. The CDR3 contains 19 residues. Between the trimmed V and J ends, which lost 5 bases and 3 bases, there was a span of 26 bases. Focal radiation and CTLA-4 blockade (ipilimumab) were tested in chemo-refractory metastatic non-small-cell lung cancer patients. Broader study findings: Once radiotherapy plus ipilimumab had been given, TCR clones derived from tumor expanded in blood. The best predictor of response was reported to be early blood T cell clone dynamics, with interferon-beta.

With respect to this clone: Its matching antigen is unknown.

The sample was peripheral blood, taken from a patient treated with radiotherapy plus ipilimumab. This clonotype was sampled from a human donor with non-small cell lung cancer that progressed on radiotherapy plus ipilimumab. The V call is TRBV7-6, the J call TRBJ2-1, with a possible D match to TRBD2 (5 bases). The CDR3 DNA follows: TGTGCCAGCAGCCCCCGGCCCGGGGTGGATCCGGTACACTACAATGAGCAGTTCTTC. This codes for CASSPRPGVDPVHYNEQFF.